These 8 T cell receptor beta chains originate from one sample sequenced in a study of blood T cell repertoires in COVID-19. Profiled with immunoSEQ multiplex PCR; TCRdb holds only in-frame clones, not every one. In the table there are 150,000 to 180,000 clones, approximately 81% of which are singletons. The sequenced material came from peripheral blood. The receptor set was obtained from a woman aged 55-69 years with COVID-19, enrolled during active disease.

This clone was seen just once. The chain links TRBV9 to TRBJ1-1; D is unclear. Germline CDR1 SGDLS, CDR2 YYNGEE. V was shortened by 0 bases and J by 2 bases, with 11 bases between the two germline ends. This CDR3 spans 15 amino acids. CDR3 region: CASSVVPGTNTEAFF. CDR3 bases: TGTGCCAGCAGCGTAGTACCGGGAACTAACACTGAAGCTTTCTTT.

Written as DNA, the CDR3 is TGTGCCAGTAGTATAATTGGATTAGCGGGAGAAAATGAGCAGTTCTTC. As protein: CASSIIGLAGENEQFF. The rearrangement joins TRBV19 to TRBJ2-1; 9 nucleotides agree with TRBD2. This CDR3 contains 16 residues. Germline values: CDR1 LNHDA, CDR2 SQIVND (reference sequence). V trimming: 2 bases; J trimming: 7 bases; junction bases outside the gene matches: 9.

This clone showed up just once. This rearrangement joins TRBV3-1 (or the pseudogene TRBV3-2) to TRBJ1-5; possibly TRBD1 for D (6 bases). V lost 4 bases to trimming and J lost 6 bases, with 16 bases between them. From germline, CDR1 is LGHDT and CDR2 YNNKEL (reference sequence). The CDR3 has 15 amino acids. DNA for the CDR3: TGTGCCAGCAGCCCTACGGGGACCAGGGGTCAGCCCCAGCATTTT. It is translated as CASSPTGTRGQPQHF.

The V call is TRBV27, the J call TRBJ1-5, with 8 nucleotides matching TRBD1. Germline CDR1 reads MNHEY; CDR2 reads SMNVEV (reference sequence). V gave up 6 bases and J gave up 9 bases; unmatched junction bases: 7. This CDR3 contains 13 residues. The CDR3: CASSLDRDWPQHF. Written as DNA, the CDR3 is TGTGCCAGCAGCCTGGACAGGGATTGGCCCCAGCATTTT.

The chain carries TRBV7-9 and TRBJ1-6; D perhaps matches TRBD1 (5 bases). The CDR3 length is 16 residues. Germline values: CDR1 SEHNR, CDR2 FQNEAQ (reference sequence). V was pared by 1 base and J by 7 bases, with 14 bases between. The CDR3 coding sequence is TGTGCCAGCAGCTTAGGACAGCTAGGATCGAATTCACCCCTCCACTTT. Protein sequence: CASSLGQLGSNSPLHF.

The rearrangement uses TRBV6-4 and TRBJ1-2, with 8 bases fitting TRBD1. This CDR3 is built from 13 residues. V gave up 4 bases and J gave up 4 bases; unmatched junction bases: 2. The germline CDR1 and CDR2 sequences are MRHNA and SNTAGT. The CDR3 sequence is CASSATGAYGYTF. CDR3 nucleotide sequence: TGTGCCAGCAGTGCGACAGGGGCCTATGGCTACACCTTC.

This clone has only one observation. The rearrangement joins TRBV6-5 to TRBJ1-2; 9 bases match TRBD1. This CDR3 comprises 13 residues. Germline lookup yields CDR1 MNHEY and CDR2 SVGAGI. Losses at the gene ends were 6 bases for V and 11 bases for J; bases not matched to a gene: 10. The CDR3 nucleotides read TGTGCCAGCAGCCGGGACAGGGAATCTAAGTACACCTTC. Protein sequence: CASSRDRESKYTF.

Here the CDR3 reads CASSSSLGAGGFDIQYF. In DNA form, the CDR3 reads TGTGCCAGCAGCTCTTCCCTTGGGGCAGGGGGCTTTGACATTCAGTACTTC. This chain links TRBV7-9 with TRBJ2-4; TRBD1 aligns across 8 bases. The length of the CDR3 is 17 residues. Germline loops: CDR1 SEHNR, CDR2 FQNEAQ (reference sequence). V shed 4 bases and J 8 bases; nucleotides not matched to a gene: 16.